This T cell receptor beta chain derives from a study of T cell responses to AZD1222 COVID-19 vaccine. Regarding this clone: What it binds is not known.

Points from the study as a whole: Dominant at 160-218 and 743-854, vaccine-associated CD4 TCRs also spanned spike.

Clones were read by immunoSEQ multiplex PCR, and TCRdb kept only the in-frame ones, dropping some. The table includes about 90,000 clones, about 93% detected once. This TCR derives from an adult in good health. The source was peripheral blood, collected on day 0 of MenACWY control vaccination.

CDR3 bases: TGTGCCAGCAGCCCCCGAGGGACAGGGGATGTAGATACGCAGTATTTT. It translates to CASSPRGTGDVDTQYF. The rearrangement joins TRBV7-9 to TRBJ2-3; TRBD1 matches at 10 bases. The CDR3 sequence is 16 residues long. Germline trimming cut 5 bases from V and 5 bases from J; bases unmatched to any gene: 10. Germline CDR1 is SEHNR and CDR2 is FQNEAQ (reference sequence).